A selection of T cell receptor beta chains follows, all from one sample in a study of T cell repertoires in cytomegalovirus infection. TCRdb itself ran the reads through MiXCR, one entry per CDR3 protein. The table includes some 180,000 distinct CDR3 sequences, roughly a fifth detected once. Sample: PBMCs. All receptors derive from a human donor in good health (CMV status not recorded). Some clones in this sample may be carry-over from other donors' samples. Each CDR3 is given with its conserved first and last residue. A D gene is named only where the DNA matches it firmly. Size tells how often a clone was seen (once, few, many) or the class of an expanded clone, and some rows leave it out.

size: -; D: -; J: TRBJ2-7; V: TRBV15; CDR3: CATSARTDGEQYF; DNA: TGTGCCACCAGCGCCCGGACCGACGGCGAGCAGTACTTC
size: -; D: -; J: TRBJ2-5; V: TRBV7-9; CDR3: CALGGGQETQYF; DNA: TGTGCTCTAGGGGGGGGACAAGAGACCCAGTACTTC
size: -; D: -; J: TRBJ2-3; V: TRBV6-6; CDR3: CASRAFTDTQYF; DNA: TGTGCCAGCAGGGCCTTCACAGATACGCAGTATTTT
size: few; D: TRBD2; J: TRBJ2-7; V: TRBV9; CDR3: CASSPTGGGYEQYF; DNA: TGTGCCAGCAGCCCCACGGGAGGCGGCTACGAGCAGTACTTC
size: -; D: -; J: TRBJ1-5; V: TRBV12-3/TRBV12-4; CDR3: CASSLELGGVGNQPQHF; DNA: TGTGCCAGCAGTTTGGAGCTAGGGGGAGTGGGCAATCAGCCCCAGCATTTT
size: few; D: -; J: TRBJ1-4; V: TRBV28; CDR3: CASSTRGLNEKLFF; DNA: TGTGCCAGCAGTACGAGGGGTCTTAATGAAAAACTGTTTTTT
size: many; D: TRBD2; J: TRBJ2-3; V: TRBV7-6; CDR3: CASSPWGASGGADTQYF; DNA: TGTGCCAGCAGCCCCTGGGGGGCTAGCGGGGGGGCAGATACGCAGTATTTT
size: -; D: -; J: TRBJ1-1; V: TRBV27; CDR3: CASSLIQGFGTEAFF; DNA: TGTGCCAGCAGTTTGATACAGGGTTTTGGCACTGAAGCTTTCTTT
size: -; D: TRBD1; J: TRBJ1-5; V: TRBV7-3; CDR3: CASSSPQDRDQPQHF; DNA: TGTGCCAGCAGCTCACCCCAGGACAGGGATCAGCCCCAGCATTTT
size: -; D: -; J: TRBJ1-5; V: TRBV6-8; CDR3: CASGPANQPQHF; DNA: TGTGCCAGCGGACCAGCGAATCAGCCCCAGCATTTT
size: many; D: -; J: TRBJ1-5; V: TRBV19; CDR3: CASSFSQGLNQPQHF; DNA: TGTGCCAGTAGTTTCTCCCAGGGGTTGAATCAGCCCCAGCATTTT
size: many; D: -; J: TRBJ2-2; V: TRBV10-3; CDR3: CAISEGMNTGELFF; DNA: TGTGCCATCAGTGAAGGGATGAACACCGGGGAGCTGTTTTTT
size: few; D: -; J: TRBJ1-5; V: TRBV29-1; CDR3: CSVGTGDSNQPQHF; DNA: TGCAGCGTTGGGACGGGGGATAGCAATCAGCCCCAGCATTTT
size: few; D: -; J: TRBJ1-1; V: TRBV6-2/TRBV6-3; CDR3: CASTNARDTEAFF; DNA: TGTGCCAGCACGAACGCACGTGACACTGAAGCTTTCTTT
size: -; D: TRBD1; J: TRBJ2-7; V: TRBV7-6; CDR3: CASRKTGTGEYEQYF; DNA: TGTGCCAGCAGAAAGACCGGGACAGGGGAATACGAGCAGTACTTC
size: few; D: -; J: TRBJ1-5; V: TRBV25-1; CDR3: CASSAGLSQPQHF; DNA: TGTGCCAGCAGTGCTGGGTTGAGTCAGCCCCAGCATTTT
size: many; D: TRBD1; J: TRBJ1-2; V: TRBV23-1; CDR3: CASSQAGTGANYGYTF; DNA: TGCGCCAGCAGTCAAGCCGGGACAGGAGCTAACTATGGCTACACCTTC
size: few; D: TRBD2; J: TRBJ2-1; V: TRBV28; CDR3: CASSLSTSGSSNEQFF; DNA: TGTGCCAGCAGTTTATCGACTAGCGGGAGCTCCAATGAGCAGTTCTTC
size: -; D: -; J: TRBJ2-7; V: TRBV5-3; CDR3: CASSLSLGESYEQYF; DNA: TGTGCCAGCAGCTTGAGTTTGGGGGAATCCTACGAGCAGTACTTC
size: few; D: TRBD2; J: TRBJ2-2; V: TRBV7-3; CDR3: CASPGREGPGGELFF; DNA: TGTGCCAGCCCCGGGCGGGAGGGCCCTGGCGGGGAGCTGTTTTTT
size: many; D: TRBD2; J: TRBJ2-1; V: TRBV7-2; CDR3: CASSLEHSRGGEQFF; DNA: TGTGCCAGCAGCTTAGAGCACTCCCGGGGGGGTGAGCAGTTCTTC
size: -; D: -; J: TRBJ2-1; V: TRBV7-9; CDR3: CASSIDRNEQFF; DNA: TGTGCCAGCAGCATAGACCGGAATGAGCAGTTCTTC
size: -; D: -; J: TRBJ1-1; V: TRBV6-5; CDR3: CASTLGGNTEAFF; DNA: TGTGCCAGCACCCTGGGGGGGAACACTGAAGCTTTCTTT
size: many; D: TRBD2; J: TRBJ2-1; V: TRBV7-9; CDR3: CASSYGLAGYNEQFF; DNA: TGTGCCAGCAGCTACGGACTAGCGGGGTACAATGAGCAGTTCTTC
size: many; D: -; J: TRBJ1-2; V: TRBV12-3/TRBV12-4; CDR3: CASSLRGSGGYTF; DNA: TGTGCCAGCAGTTTAAGGGGATCCGGTGGCTACACCTTC
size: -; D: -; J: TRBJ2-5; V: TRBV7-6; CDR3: CASSFRVETQYF; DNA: TGTGCCAGCAGCTTTAGGGTCGAGACCCAGTACTTC
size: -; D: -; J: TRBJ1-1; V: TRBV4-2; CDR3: CASSQNGRAEAFF; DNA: TGTGCCAGCAGCCAAAATGGGAGGGCAGAAGCTTTCTTT
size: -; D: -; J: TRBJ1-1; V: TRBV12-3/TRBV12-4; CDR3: CASSPPGLGSKGWWDTEAFF; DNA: TGTGCCAGCAGTCCTCCGGGACTCGGGTCTAAGGGATGGTGGGACACTGAAGCTTTCTTT
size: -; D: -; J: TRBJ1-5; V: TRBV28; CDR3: CASSSNRAGGNQPQHF; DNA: TGTGCCAGCAGTTCGAACAGGGCCGGCGGGAATCAGCCCCAGCATTTT
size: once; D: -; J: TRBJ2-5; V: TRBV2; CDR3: CASSEVGFDETQYF; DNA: TGTGCCAGCAGTGAGGTGGGGTTTGACGAGACCCAGTACTTC